These 28 T cell receptor beta chains came from one sample sequenced in a study of OX40 agonist ivuxolimab in advanced cancers. Repertoires were generated with immunoSEQ multiplex PCR, while TCRdb's copy carries only in-frame clones and drops some. The repertoire holds about 80,000 clones, with 85% as singletons. The sample was CD4+ or CD8+ T cells sorted from blood, taken in a trial of the OX40 agonist ivuxolimab. These TCRs come from an adult with an advanced solid tumor such as melanoma, head and neck, liver or kidney cancer.

This chain links TRBV6-1 with TRBJ2-7, with TRBD2 matching over 7 bases. There are 15 residues in the CDR3. V trimming: 4 bases; J trimming: 1 base; junction bases outside the gene matches: 7. The germline V gene encodes CDR1 MNHNS and CDR2 SASEGT. This CDR3 is CASSAQRTSSYEQYF. The CDR3 DNA reads TGTGCCAGCAGTGCCCAAAGGACTAGTTCCTACGAGCAGTACTTC.

The V gene is TRBV5-1, the J gene TRBJ1-2, with D uncertain. The CDR3 runs 15 residues. Trimming cost V 0 bases and J 0 bases, with 9 bases left between them. The V gene's germline CDR1 is SGHRS and CDR2 YFSETQ. The CDR3 coding sequence is TGCGCCAGCAGCTTGGAGGCACTTCCTAACTATGGCTACACCTTC. Protein: CASSLEALPNYGYTF.

The chain couples TRBV6-5 to TRBJ2-3, with TRBD1 identical over 9 bases. In germline, CDR1 is MNHEY, CDR2 SVGAGI. CDR3 size: 16 residues. The J segment lost 4 bases and the V segment lost 0 bases, leaving 5 bases of the junction unmatched. The CDR3 loop reads CASSYSLQGAADTQYF. The CDR3 nucleotides read TGTGCCAGCAGTTACTCGTTACAGGGGGCGGCAGATACGCAGTATTTT.

This chain uses TRBV19 with TRBJ2-1; D possibly matches TRBD1 or TRBD2 (6 bases each). Trimming removed 2 bases from V and 4 bases from J, with 9 bases in between. The CDR3 sequence is 14 residues long. Germline V gene data show CDR1 as LNHDA and CDR2 as SQIVND (reference sequence). CDR3 sequence reads: CASSIRGLYNEQFF. The CDR3 bases are TGTGCCAGTAGTATACGGGGGCTATACAATGAGCAGTTCTTC.

This chain uses TRBV14 with TRBJ2-3; D gene uncertain. The CDR3 sequence is 15 residues long. Germline CDR1 SGHDN, CDR2 FVKESK. The V end lost 0 bases, the J end lost 3 bases, and 10 bases lay between the germline ends. The CDR3 DNA sequence: TGTGCCAGCAGCCAAGATTTCGACTCTACAGATACGCAGTATTTT. Translation: CASSQDFDSTDTQYF.

The chain is built from TRBV7-9 and TRBJ2-7; D perhaps matches TRBD1 (6 bases). This CDR3 contains 14 residues. Germline CDR1 is SEHNR and CDR2 is FQNEAQ (reference sequence). The V end was cut by 5 bases, the J end by 3 bases, with 14 bases between. The CDR3 nucleotides read TGTGCCAGCAGCCCCCGGGACAATCGCTACGAGCAGTACTTC. Its protein is CASSPRDNRYEQYF.

V usage is TRBV25-1 and J usage is TRBJ2-3; D is perhaps TRBD2 (5 bases). The CDR3 is made up of 15 amino acids. With 4 bases removed from V and 0 bases from J, the gap between germline ends came to 11 bases. Germline CDR1 is MGHDK and CDR2 is SYGVNS. The CDR3, as DNA: TGTGCCAGCAGTGGTTGGACTGCTAGCACAGATACGCAGTATTTT. Its protein product is CASSGWTASTDTQYF.

V usage is TRBV6-1 and J usage is TRBJ2-1, with 11 bases lining up with TRBD2. Germline V CDR1 and CDR2: MNHNS, SASEGT. The CDR3 length is 15 residues. Trimming took 4 bases from V and 5 from J; bases not matched to a gene: 4. CDR3 protein: CASSGLAGGNNEQFF. CDR3 sequence (DNA): TGTGCCAGCAGTGGTCTAGCGGGAGGAAACAATGAGCAGTTCTTC.

The chain carries TRBV5-8 and TRBJ1-5; 11 positions agree with TRBD1. The CDR3 runs 18 residues. CDR1 is SGHTS and CDR2 is YDEGEE in the germline V gene. The junction had 15 bases not matched to a gene; V was cut back by 4 bases and J by 6 bases. As DNA, the CDR3 is TGTGCCAGCAGCCTTCGGGCCCCGGGACAGGGGGTTCCTCAGCCCCAGCATTTT. Translated: CASSLRAPGQGVPQPQHF.

This sequence joins TRBV6-5 and TRBJ2-1; no reliable D call. From germline, CDR1 is MNHEY and CDR2 SVGAGI. CDR3 length: 12 residues. V was shortened by 6 bases and J by 6 bases, with 9 bases between the two germline ends. The CDR3 DNA reads TGTGCCAGCAGCTCCTACATCAATGAGCAGTTCTTC. Residues: CASSSYINEQFF.

The rearrangement joins TRBV5-4 to TRBJ1-3; D gene uncertain. The CDR3 covers 15 residues. Trimming cost V 1 base and J 0 bases, with 8 bases left between them. CDR1 is SGHNT and CDR2 is YYREEE in the germline V gene (reference sequence). CDR3 in amino acids: CASSLFDGSGNTIYF. The CDR3 nucleotides read TGTGCCAGCAGCTTGTTCGACGGCTCTGGAAACACCATATATTTT.

This chain joins TRBV5-1 and TRBJ2-3; perhaps TRBD2 as D (6 bases). Looked up from germline, CDR1 is SGHRS and CDR2 is YFSETQ. The CDR3 has 15 residues. The V end was cut by 3 bases, the J end by 8 bases, with 19 bases between. The DNA of the CDR3 is TGCGCCAGCAGCTCCCTAGGGGCGGGAACTGGTACGCAGTATTTT. As protein: CASSSLGAGTGTQYF.

The chain has TRBV7-9 and TRBJ2-3; unclear D gene. The CDR3 runs to 15 residues. V lost 0 bases and J lost 4, with 11 bases in between. In germline, CDR1 is SEHNR, CDR2 FQNEAQ (reference sequence). The CDR3 DNA follows: TGTGCCAGCAGCTTAGCGGGAAGTAGCTCAGATACGCAGTATTTT. This encodes CASSLAGSSSDTQYF. Combining the CDR3 with reference TRBV7-9 and TRBJ2-3 gives the whole variable domain DTGVSQNPRHKITKRGQNVTFRCDPISEHNRLYWYRQTLGQGPEFLTYFQNEAQLEKSRLLSDRFSAERPKGSFSTLEIQRTEQGDSAMYLCASSLAGSSSDTQYFGPGTRLTVL.

A remark on this clone: The sample has other DNA sequences that encode this CDR3 too. The chain employs TRBV7-2 and TRBJ2-3; the D is unclear. Germline assignment: CDR1 SGHTA and CDR2 FQGNSA. Between the trimmed V and J ends, which lost 3 bases and 4 bases, there was a span of 2 bases. CDR3 size: 11 residues. The CDR3 protein is CASSLADTQYF. The CDR3, as DNA: TGTGCCAGCAGCTTGGCAGATACGCAGTATTTT.

V gene TRBV19 combines with J gene TRBJ1-5, with D hard to call. Germline CDR1 and CDR2: LNHDA and SQIVND (reference sequence). CDR3 length: 15 amino acids. Trimming took 6 bases from V and 6 from J, leaving 18 bases between them. The CDR3: CASRRLGRGGQPQHF. In nucleotides, the CDR3 is TGTGCCAGTAGAAGACTGGGCCGGGGTGGTCAGCCCCAGCATTTT.

The chain carries TRBV11-2 and TRBJ2-5; 10 bases are a match to TRBD2. V was clipped by 5 bases and J by 4 bases; unmatched bases: 7. This CDR3 is 15 amino acids long. CDR1 and CDR2 from the germline V gene are SGHAT and FQNNGV. The CDR3 DNA reads as TGTGCCAGCAGCCTAAGGGCTAGCGGGAGAGAGACCCAGTACTTC. Translation gives CASSLRASGRETQYF. Looking up the rest from reference TRBV11-2 and TRBJ2-5 gives the full variable domain: EAGVAQSPRYKIIEKRQSVAFWCNPISGHATLYWYQQILGQGPKLLIQFQNNGVVDDSQLPKDRFSAERLKGVDSTLKIQPAKLEDSAVYLCASSLRASGRETQYFGPGTRLLVL.

The rearrangement joins TRBV5-1 to TRBJ2-3; 8 positions match TRBD1. The CDR3 sequence is 16 residues long. The germline V gene has CDR1 SGHRS and CDR2 YFSETQ. With V trimmed by 4 bases and J by 2 bases, 9 bases remained unmatched. The CDR3 DNA sequence: TGCGCCAGCAGCACAAACAGGGGGACTTACACAGATACGCAGTATTTT. It is translated as CASSTNRGTYTDTQYF.

This rearrangement joins TRBV29-1 to TRBJ1-4; unclear D gene. The CDR3 runs to 12 residues. CDR1 and CDR2 (germline): SQVTM, ANQGSEA. Trimming took off 7 bases at V and 8 bases at J, with 14 bases between the two ends. The CDR3 nucleotides are TGCAGCGGTAAGGGTGCTCGGGAAAAACTGTTTTTT. This gives the protein CSGKGAREKLFF.

The chain uses TRBV18 and TRBJ2-3, with D perhaps being TRBD1 or TRBD2 (5 bases each). Between the trimmed V and J ends, which lost 6 bases and 0 bases, there was a span of 16 bases. Germline CDR1 and CDR2: KGHSH and LQKENI. CDR3 length: 16 amino acids. For the CDR3, the DNA is TGTGCCAGCTCGAGAGGGACGCAGGGTAGCACAGATACGCAGTATTTT. Translating it yields CASSRGTQGSTDTQYF.

The rearrangement uses TRBV29-1 and TRBJ1-2; D remains ambiguous. The CDR3 has 15 residues. Germline V gene data show CDR1 as SQVTM and CDR2 as ANQGSEA. V lost 1 base to trimming and J lost 0 bases, with 12 bases between them. CDR3 coding DNA: TGCAGCGTTGAAGTAGCACAGTTAGCTAACTATGGCTACACCTTC. Translated, it gives CSVEVAQLANYGYTF.

This chain uses TRBV6-5 with TRBJ2-7; D is unresolved. CDR3 length: 15 amino acids. Trimming shortened V by 1 base and J by 3 bases, and 13 bases separated the two germline ends. From germline, CDR1 is MNHEY and CDR2 SVGAGI. The CDR3 loop is CASSYFLGGYYEQYF. As DNA, the CDR3 is TGTGCCAGCAGTTACTTCTTGGGTGGGTACTACGAGCAGTACTTC.

V and J are TRBV19 and TRBJ2-7, with TRBD2 matching 7 bases. The CDR3 has 15 residues. The ends lost 3 bases at V and 1 base at J; junction bases unmatched: 6. From germline, CDR1 is LNHDA and CDR2 SQIVND (reference sequence). CDR3 in DNA: TGTGCCAGTAGTATTCAGCGGGGTCCATCCTACGAGCAGTACTTC. Translated, it gives CASSIQRGPSYEQYF.

V usage is TRBV2 and J usage is TRBJ1-1, with D tentatively TRBD1 (5 bases). Germline CDR1 and CDR2: SNHLY and FYNNEI. The CDR3 is 11 amino acids. V was trimmed by 11 bases and J by 1 base, leaving 8 bases between them. The CDR3 sequence: CAGGRNTEAFF. The CDR3 nucleotides are TGTGCCGGGGGACGGAACACTGAAGCTTTCTTT.

The V call is TRBV19, the J call TRBJ2-2; 7 positions agree with TRBD2. The trim removed 7 bases at V and 5 bases at J, leaving 13 bases unmatched. The germline V gene encodes CDR1 LNHDA and CDR2 SQIVND (reference sequence). CDR3 length equals 16 residues. CDR3: CASTGPSGEVTGELFF. CDR3 nucleotide sequence: TGTGCCAGTACCGGCCCCAGCGGGGAGGTGACCGGGGAGCTGTTTTTT.

This chain links TRBV27 with TRBJ2-7; no definite D call. V was cut by 5 bases and J by 2 bases, with 19 bases left in between. The CDR3 loop spans 16 amino acids. Germline CDR1 MNHEY, CDR2 SMNVEV (reference sequence). CDR3: CASSANRALRPYEQYF. In DNA form, the CDR3 reads TGTGCCAGCAGTGCCAACCGGGCCCTGAGGCCCTACGAGCAGTACTTC.

The rearrangement links TRBV5-4 to TRBJ1-1; 8 nucleotides align to TRBD1. The CDR3 length is 17 residues. V trimming: 3 bases; J trimming: 1 base; junction bases outside the gene matches: 11. The germline gives CDR1 SGHNT, CDR2 YYREEE (reference sequence). CDR3 DNA: TGTGCCAGCAGCTCAACCCGAAGGACAGGGACGAACACTGAAGCTTTCTTT. Protein: CASSSTRRTGTNTEAFF.

This chain joins TRBV20-1 and TRBJ2-7; D gene unclear. This CDR3 is 10 amino acids long. The germline CDR1 and CDR2 sequences are DFQATT and SNEGSKA (reference sequence). V was shortened by 3 bases and J by 4 bases, with 4 bases between the two germline ends. Here the CDR3 DNA reads TGCAGTGCTAGGCAGTACGAGCAGTACTTC. Its translation: CSARQYEQYF.

J is TRBJ2-7 and V is TRBV29-1; tentatively, D is TRBD1 (6 bases). The CDR3 has 13 amino acids. Germline V gene sequence: CDR1 SQVTM, CDR2 ANQGSEA. Trimming stripped 4 bases from V and 2 bases from J, with 12 bases between. As DNA, the CDR3 is TGCAGCGTTGGGGGAGCAGGGGCCTACGAGCAGTACTTC. As protein: CSVGGAGAYEQYF.